A selection of T cell receptor beta chains follows, all from one sample in a study of shared clonotypes between healthy human individuals. Some clones are missing from TCRdb's copy, which holds only in-frame ones; the method was immunoSEQ multiplex PCR. The sample has around 2,000,000 clones, just under 95% seen once; the top ten hold around 1.1%. Sequenced material: naive CD8+ T cells sorted from blood. These receptors were obtained from a man aged 18 to 35 in good health. The conserved cysteine and the conserved F or W are not part of the CDR3 here. Rows give clone size only sometimes, using once, few, many, or a class for an expanded clone.

CDR3aa: ASRVEGEYNEQF
v_gene: TRBV4-1
abundance: NA
len: 12
j_gene: TRBJ2-1

CDR3aa: ASSQETGGGGYT
v_gene: TRBV4-1
abundance: NA
len: 12
j_gene: TRBJ1-2

CDR3aa: SVEGNQETQY
v_gene: TRBV29-1
abundance: NA
len: 10
j_gene: TRBJ2-5

CDR3aa: ASSSPGDEGAEAF
v_gene: TRBV13
abundance: NA
len: 13
j_gene: TRBJ1-1

CDR3aa: ASSYSANEQF
v_gene: TRBV6-5
abundance: once
len: 10
j_gene: TRBJ2-1

CDR3aa: ASSGSWKDYGYT
v_gene: TRBV27
abundance: NA
len: 12
j_gene: TRBJ1-2

CDR3aa: ASGQKGELF
v_gene: TRBV19
abundance: NA
len: 9
j_gene: TRBJ2-2

CDR3aa: ATSRVRGGVNNEQF
v_gene: TRBV15
abundance: NA
len: 14
j_gene: TRBJ2-1

CDR3aa: ASSAPGLGYEQY
v_gene: TRBV27
abundance: NA
len: 12
j_gene: TRBJ2-7

CDR3aa: ASSQEEREETQY
v_gene: TRBV14
abundance: once
len: 12
j_gene: TRBJ2-5

CDR3aa: ASSQDLAYEQY
v_gene: TRBV4-3
abundance: NA
len: 11
j_gene: TRBJ2-7

CDR3aa: ASGPGTVNYGYT
v_gene: TRBV2
abundance: NA
len: 12
j_gene: TRBJ1-2

CDR3aa: ASSRDRNTIY
v_gene: TRBV7-9
abundance: NA
len: 10
j_gene: TRBJ1-3

CDR3aa: ASSDGLPGRIFETQY
v_gene: TRBV9
abundance: NA
len: 15
j_gene: TRBJ2-5

CDR3aa: ASSQTMTGAYYEQY
v_gene: TRBV4-1
abundance: NA
len: 14
j_gene: TRBJ2-7

CDR3aa: ASKEMNTEAF
v_gene: TRBV28
abundance: NA
len: 10
j_gene: TRBJ1-1

CDR3aa: GIGSKLSEQY
v_gene: TRBV28
abundance: NA
len: 10
j_gene: TRBJ2-7

CDR3aa: ASRSLAVTWNEQF
v_gene: TRBV11-2
abundance: once
len: 13
j_gene: TRBJ2-1

CDR3aa: ASRPQGAENSPLH
v_gene: TRBV27
abundance: NA
len: 13
j_gene: TRBJ1-6

CDR3aa: ASSQVVAGLQETQY
v_gene: TRBV4-1
abundance: once
len: 14
j_gene: TRBJ2-5

CDR3aa: ASSRDQSSYEQY
v_gene: TRBV10-1
abundance: NA
len: 12
j_gene: TRBJ2-7

CDR3aa: ASSLGMDSSYEQY
v_gene: TRBV28
abundance: NA
len: 13
j_gene: TRBJ2-7

CDR3aa: ASSEYQAGGHNEQF
v_gene: TRBV25-1
abundance: NA
len: 14
j_gene: TRBJ2-1

CDR3aa: ASSLEVGGVGTDTQY
v_gene: TRBV7-9
abundance: NA
len: 15
j_gene: TRBJ2-3

CDR3aa: ASSYSPSPSTDTQY
v_gene: TRBV6-5
abundance: NA
len: 14
j_gene: TRBJ2-3

CDR3aa: ASSQNHKTGVFNEKLF
v_gene: TRBV9
abundance: NA
len: 16
j_gene: TRBJ1-4

CDR3aa: ASSYSIDTGELF
v_gene: TRBV6-6
abundance: NA
len: 12
j_gene: TRBJ2-2

CDR3aa: ASSYGPVTEAF
v_gene: TRBV6-5
abundance: NA
len: 11
j_gene: TRBJ1-1

CDR3aa: ASSTYSGGSDTQY
v_gene: TRBV19
abundance: NA
len: 13
j_gene: TRBJ2-3

CDR3aa: ASSLGGEAGYT
v_gene: TRBV27
abundance: NA
len: 11
j_gene: TRBJ1-2

CDR3aa: ASSMLAGGPPEQF
v_gene: TRBV2
abundance: NA
len: 13
j_gene: TRBJ2-1

CDR3aa: ASSTREKETQY
v_gene: TRBV28
abundance: NA
len: 11
j_gene: TRBJ2-5

CDR3aa: ASRHRESETQY
v_gene: TRBV6-6
abundance: NA
len: 11
j_gene: TRBJ2-5

CDR3aa: SVEEDREHGYT
v_gene: TRBV29-1
abundance: NA
len: 11
j_gene: TRBJ1-2

CDR3aa: ASSDGGNQPQH
v_gene: TRBV10-2
abundance: few
len: 11
j_gene: TRBJ1-5

CDR3aa: ASSLGQNYGYT
v_gene: TRBV28
abundance: NA
len: 11
j_gene: TRBJ1-2

CDR3aa: AWSATVGTEAF
v_gene: TRBV30
abundance: NA
len: 11
j_gene: TRBJ1-1

CDR3aa: ASSELDYYGYT
v_gene: TRBV2
abundance: once
len: 11
j_gene: TRBJ1-2

CDR3aa: ASSLLGQNEQY
v_gene: TRBV27
abundance: NA
len: 11
j_gene: TRBJ2-7

CDR3aa: ASRTRGNEQF
v_gene: TRBV6-5
abundance: NA
len: 10
j_gene: TRBJ2-1

CDR3aa: ASSYGTGPSYEQY
v_gene: TRBV7-8
abundance: once
len: 13
j_gene: TRBJ2-7

CDR3aa: ASSLLAGGLDEQF
v_gene: TRBV28
abundance: NA
len: 13
j_gene: TRBJ2-1

CDR3aa: ASSQVGTDTQY
v_gene: TRBV4-1
abundance: NA
len: 11
j_gene: TRBJ2-3

CDR3aa: ASRAGTGGNTIY
v_gene: TRBV6-5
abundance: once
len: 12
j_gene: TRBJ1-3

CDR3aa: ASRFGTAKTYEQY
v_gene: TRBV5-5
abundance: NA
len: 13
j_gene: TRBJ2-7

CDR3aa: ASSQSRAYEQY
v_gene: TRBV4-1
abundance: NA
len: 11
j_gene: TRBJ2-7

CDR3aa: ASSLTQTRNEAF
v_gene: TRBV4-1
abundance: NA
len: 12
j_gene: TRBJ1-1

CDR3aa: AWSHTGGNTEAF
v_gene: TRBV30
abundance: NA
len: 12
j_gene: TRBJ1-1

CDR3aa: AWSDDNYQPQH
v_gene: TRBV30
abundance: once
len: 11
j_gene: TRBJ1-5

CDR3aa: ASSFPGDFSYEQY
v_gene: TRBV2
abundance: NA
len: 13
j_gene: TRBJ2-7

CDR3aa: SVDLGGRDTQY
v_gene: TRBV29-1
abundance: NA
len: 11
j_gene: TRBJ2-3

CDR3aa: ATGHFNTEAF
v_gene: TRBV6-6
abundance: NA
len: 10
j_gene: TRBJ1-1

CDR3aa: AWSMATDRETQY
v_gene: TRBV30
abundance: NA
len: 12
j_gene: TRBJ2-5

CDR3aa: ASSPGTLAYEQY
v_gene: TRBV19
abundance: NA
len: 12
j_gene: TRBJ2-7